The TCR beta chain under discussion was sequenced for a study of blood T cell repertoires in COVID-19. In the source study's methods: Quantification of nucleated cells was approximated via reference gene primer amplification. TCRdb keeps only in-frame clones here, not all; method: immunoSEQ multiplex PCR. The V and J calls and clone size come from that table; D and trimming were worked out from the DNA. This sample has under 200,000 clones, with roughly 90% found just once. The sample consisted of peripheral blood. The TCR sequence derives from a man aged 45-65 years with acute or convalescent COVID-19.

The CDR3 reads CASSLSGYEQYF. DNA of the CDR3: TGTGCCAGCAGCTTGTCAGGCTACGAGCAGTACTTC. The V call is TRBV5-8, the J call TRBJ2-7; D not resolved. CDR3 length: 12 amino acids. Germline loops: CDR1 SGHTS, CDR2 YDEGEE. Trimming shortened V by 1 base and J by 3 bases, and 5 bases separated the two germline ends.